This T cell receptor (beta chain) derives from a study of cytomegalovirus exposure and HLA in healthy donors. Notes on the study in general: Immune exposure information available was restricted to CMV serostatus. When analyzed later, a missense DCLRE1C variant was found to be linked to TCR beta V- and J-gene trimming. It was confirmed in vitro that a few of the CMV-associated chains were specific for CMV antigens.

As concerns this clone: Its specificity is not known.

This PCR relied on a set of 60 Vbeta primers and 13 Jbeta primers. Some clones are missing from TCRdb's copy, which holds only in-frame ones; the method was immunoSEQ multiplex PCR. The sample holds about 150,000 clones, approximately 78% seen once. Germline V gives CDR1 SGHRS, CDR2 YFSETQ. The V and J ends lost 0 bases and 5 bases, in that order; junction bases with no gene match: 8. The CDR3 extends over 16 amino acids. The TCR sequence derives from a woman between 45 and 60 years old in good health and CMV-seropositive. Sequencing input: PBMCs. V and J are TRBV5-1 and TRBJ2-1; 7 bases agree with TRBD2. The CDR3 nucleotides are TGCGCCAGCAGCTTGGACGGCCTAGCGGTCAACAATGAGCAGTTCTTC. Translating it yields CASSLDGLAVNNEQFF. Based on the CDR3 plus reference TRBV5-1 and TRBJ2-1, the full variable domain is KAGVTQTPRYLIKTRGQQVTLSCSPISGHRSVSWYQQTPGQGLQFLFEYFSETQRNKGNFPGRFSGRQFSNSRSEMNVSTLELGDSALYLCASSLDGLAVNNEQFFGPGTRLTVL.